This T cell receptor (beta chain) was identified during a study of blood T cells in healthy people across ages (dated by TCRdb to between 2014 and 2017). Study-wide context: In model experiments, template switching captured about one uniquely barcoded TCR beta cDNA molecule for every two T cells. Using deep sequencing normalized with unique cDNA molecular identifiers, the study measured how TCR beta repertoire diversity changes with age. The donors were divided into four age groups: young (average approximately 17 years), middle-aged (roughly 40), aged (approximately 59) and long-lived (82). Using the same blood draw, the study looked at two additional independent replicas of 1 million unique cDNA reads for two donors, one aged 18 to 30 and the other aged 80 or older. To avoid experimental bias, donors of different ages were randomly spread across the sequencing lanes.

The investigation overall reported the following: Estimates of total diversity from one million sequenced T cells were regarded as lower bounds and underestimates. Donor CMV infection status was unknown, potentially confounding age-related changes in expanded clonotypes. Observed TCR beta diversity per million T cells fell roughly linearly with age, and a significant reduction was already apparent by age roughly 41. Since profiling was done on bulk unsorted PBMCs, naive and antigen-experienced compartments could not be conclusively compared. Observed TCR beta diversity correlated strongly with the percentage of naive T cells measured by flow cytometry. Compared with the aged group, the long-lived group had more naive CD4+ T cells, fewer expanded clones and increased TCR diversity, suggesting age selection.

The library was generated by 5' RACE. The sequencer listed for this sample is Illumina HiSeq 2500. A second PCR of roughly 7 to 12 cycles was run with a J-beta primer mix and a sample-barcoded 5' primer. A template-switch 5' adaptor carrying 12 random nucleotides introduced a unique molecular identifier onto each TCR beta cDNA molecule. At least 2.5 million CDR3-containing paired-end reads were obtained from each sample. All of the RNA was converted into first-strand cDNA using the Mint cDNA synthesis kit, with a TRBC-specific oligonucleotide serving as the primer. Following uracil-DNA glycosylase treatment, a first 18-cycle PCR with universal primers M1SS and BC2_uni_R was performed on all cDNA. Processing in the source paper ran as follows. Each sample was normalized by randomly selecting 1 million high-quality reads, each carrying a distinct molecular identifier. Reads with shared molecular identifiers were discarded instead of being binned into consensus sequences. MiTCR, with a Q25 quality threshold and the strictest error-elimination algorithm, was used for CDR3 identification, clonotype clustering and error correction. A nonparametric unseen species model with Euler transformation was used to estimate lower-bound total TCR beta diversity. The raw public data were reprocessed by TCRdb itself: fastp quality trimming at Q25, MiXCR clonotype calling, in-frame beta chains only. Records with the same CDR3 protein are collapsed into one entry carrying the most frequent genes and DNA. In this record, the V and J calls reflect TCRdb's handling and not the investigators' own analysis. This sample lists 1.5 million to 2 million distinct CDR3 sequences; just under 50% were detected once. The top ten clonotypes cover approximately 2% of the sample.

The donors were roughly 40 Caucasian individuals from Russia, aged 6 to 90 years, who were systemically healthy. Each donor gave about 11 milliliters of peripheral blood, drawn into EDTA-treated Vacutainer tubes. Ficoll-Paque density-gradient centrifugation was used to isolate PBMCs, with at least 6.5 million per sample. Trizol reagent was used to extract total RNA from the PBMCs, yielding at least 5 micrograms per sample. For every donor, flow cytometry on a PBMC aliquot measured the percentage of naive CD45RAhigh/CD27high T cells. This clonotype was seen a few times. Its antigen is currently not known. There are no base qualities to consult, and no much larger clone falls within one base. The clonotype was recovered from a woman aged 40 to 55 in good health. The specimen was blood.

The CDR3 protein is CASSPTSVVAKNIQYF. The DNA sequence follows: TGTGCCAGCAGCCCCACTAGCGTCGTAGCCAAAAACATTCAGTACTTC. The rearranged segments are TRBV2 and TRBJ2-4; a stretch of 7 junction bases matches TRBD2. According to the germline V gene, CDR1 reads SNHLY and CDR2 reads FYNNEI. From cysteine to phenylalanine, the CDR3 is 16 amino acids long. The entry retains the CDR3 DNA only, 48 bases that are in frame from base 1. V has 6 bases trimmed and J has 0 bases trimmed; junction bases matching no gene number 8.